Listed here are 20 T cell receptor beta chains from one sample, sequenced in a study of cytomegalovirus exposure and HLA in healthy donors (dated by TCRdb to 2015 to 2018). Library generation was performed with the immunoSEQ multiplex PCR assay. For the multiplex PCR, a mixture combining 60 forward primers for TCR Vbeta segments and 13 reverse primers for TCR Jbeta segments was used. Imported from immuneACCESS, the table was reduced by TCRdb to in-frame sequences with V and J called. These copies leave out some clones; in studies compared against another copy, an unresolved V gene accounts for under half, and the cause of the remainder is not known. This sample has 130,000 or so clones in its table, and 60% to 80% of those were observed once. The biggest ten clones account for approximately 1.1% of the sample. The specimen sequenced was PBMCs. Receptors originate from a male donor in good health and CMV-seronegative.

The chain recombines TRBV19 with TRBJ1-5; maybe TRBD1 (6 bases). V lost 4 bases to trimming and J lost 3 bases, with 19 bases between them. CDR1 LNHDA and CDR2 SQIVND come from the germline V gene (reference sequence). This CDR3 is 17 amino acids long. As DNA, the CDR3 is TGTGCCAGTAGTAACCTCCCCGGGGGGGCGACCAATCAGCCCCAGCATTTT. This sequence encodes CASSNLPGGATNQPQHF.

The genes are TRBV9 and TRBJ2-1, with 7 bases aligning to TRBD2. Trimming at V came to 4 bases and at J to 8 bases, leaving 9 bases not matched to a gene. The germline gives CDR1 SGDLS, CDR2 YYNGEE. This CDR3 is 14 amino acids long. This CDR3 reads CASSPGLDGDEQFF. CDR3 in DNA: TGTGCCAGCAGCCCAGGACTAGATGGCGATGAGCAGTTCTTC.

CDR3 region: CASSLGRAGSDTQYF. The CDR3 nucleotides read TGTGCCAGCAGCCTCGGCCGGGCGGGGTCAGATACGCAGTATTTT. The chain combines TRBV6-5 with TRBJ2-3; a possible D gene is TRBD2 (6 bases). Germline lookup yields CDR1 MNHEY and CDR2 SVGAGI. Deletions cut 6 bases from V and 4 bases from J, with 17 bases between. This CDR3 has 15 residues.

This clone has a handful of counts. The chain couples TRBV4-3 to TRBJ2-7; 8 bases are shared with TRBD2. The germline V gene has CDR1 LGHNA and CDR2 YSLEER. This CDR3 spans 13 amino acids. Losses at the gene ends were 0 bases for V and 7 bases for J; bases not matched to a gene: 2. CDR3 loop: CASSQEASGEQYF. As DNA, the CDR3 is TGCGCCAGCAGCCAAGAGGCTAGCGGGGAGCAGTACTTC.

The rearrangement joins TRBV14 to TRBJ2-7; the match to TRBD1 covers 9 bases. The CDR3 runs to 14 residues. V shed 4 bases and J 4 bases; nucleotides not matched to a gene: 5. CDR1 and CDR2 (germline): SGHDN, FVKESK. The CDR3 coding sequence is TGTGCCAGCAGCCCGGGACAGGGAGATTACGAGCAGTACTTC. Its protein is CASSPGQGDYEQYF.

This CDR3 reads CASGRSLREDSPLHF. CDR3 nucleotides: TGTGCCAGCGGTCGGAGCCTCAGGGAGGATTCACCCCTCCACTTT. V usage is TRBV7-8 and J usage is TRBJ1-6; tentative D call: TRBD1 (5 bases). The CDR3 is made up of 15 amino acids. Looked up from germline, CDR1 is SGHVS and CDR2 is FQNEAQ. The ends were cut back, 8 bases at V and 8 bases at J, with 19 bases in the middle.

The chain couples TRBV6-1 to TRBJ1-5; 7 bases line up with TRBD1. The junction had 9 bases not matched to a gene; V was cut back by 8 bases and J by 5 bases. The CDR3 runs to 14 residues. Germline V gives CDR1 MNHNS, CDR2 SASEGT. In DNA, the CDR3 is TGTGCCAGCTCTGGACAGGAGGGACATCAGCCCCAGCATTTT. Translated, it gives CASSGQEGHQPQHF.

This clone was counted a few times. V is TRBV6-5 and J is TRBJ1-5; D unclear. The germline V gene has CDR1 MNHEY and CDR2 SVGAGI. Deletions cut 2 bases from V and 3 bases from J, with 8 bases between. The CDR3 has 14 residues. CDR3: CASSYHGINQPQHF. The CDR3 DNA sequence: TGTGCCAGCAGTTACCACGGGATCAATCAGCCCCAGCATTTT.

This chain joins TRBV18 and TRBJ2-5; TRBD2 matches 8 bases. CDR3 length: 18 residues. Germline assignment: CDR1 KGHSH and CDR2 LQKENI. J was trimmed by 2 bases and V by 4 bases; bases with no gene match: 15. The CDR3 region is CASSLSQRGNPGQETQYF. The CDR3 coding sequence is TGTGCCAGCTCACTAAGCCAGCGGGGGAACCCGGGGCAAGAGACCCAGTACTTC.

J is TRBJ1-4 and V is TRBV6-4, with 8 positions matching TRBD1. V was clipped by 5 bases and J by 8 bases; unmatched bases: 10. The length of the CDR3 is 15 residues. Germline V gene data show CDR1 as MRHNA and CDR2 as SNTAGT. This chain's CDR3 is CASSSRDRLREKLFF. Here the CDR3 DNA reads TGTGCCAGCAGTTCCCGGGACAGGCTGCGAGAAAAACTGTTTTTT.

This chain uses TRBV10-3 with TRBJ2-3, with 13 bases identical to TRBD2. The V gene's germline CDR1 is ENHRY and CDR2 SYGVKD. The CDR3 length is 22 residues. Trimming cost V 6 bases and J 0 bases; bases outside gene matches: 21. This CDR3 reads CAIRIFNQTSGGTALSTDTQYF. For the CDR3, the DNA is TGTGCCATCAGGATTTTTAATCAGACTAGCGGGGGGACCGCACTTAGCACAGATACGCAGTATTTT.

The rearrangement uses TRBV6-6 and TRBJ2-3, with 10 bases identical to TRBD2. V trimming: 5 bases; J trimming: 7 bases; junction bases outside the gene matches: 6. CDR3 length: 14 amino acids. Germline V gives CDR1 MNHNY, CDR2 SVGAGI (reference sequence). The CDR3 is CASSQREGGNTQYF. CDR3 bases: TGTGCCAGCAGTCAGCGGGAGGGAGGGAATACGCAGTATTTT.

The J gene is TRBJ2-7, the V gene TRBV7-9; TRBD2 matches at 8 bases. Per the germline V gene, CDR1 is SEHNR and CDR2 is FQNEAQ (reference sequence). The V segment lost 1 base and the J segment 5 bases; nucleotides outside the gene matches: 7. The CDR3 spans 15 residues. DNA for the CDR3: TGTGCCAGCAGCTTAGAGGGGCGGGGGGCTCACGAGCAGTACTTC. This encodes CASSLEGRGAHEQYF.

This clone was seen a few times. The chain recombines TRBV5-1 with TRBJ1-4; 8 bases agree with TRBD1. This CDR3 is 14 amino acids long. The V and J ends lost 4 bases and 12 bases, in that order; junction bases with no gene match: 11. The germline CDR1 and CDR2 sequences are SGHRS and YFSETQ. The CDR3 nucleotides read TGCGCCAGCAGCCCGGACAGGGTAGTGAGGGAACTGTTTTTT. This gives the protein CASSPDRVVRELFF.

The gene calls are TRBV7-9 and TRBJ2-1; TRBD2 agrees at 7 bases. Unmatched junction bases numbered 9, after V lost 3 bases and J lost 7 bases. The CDR3 length is 15 residues. Germline V CDR1 and CDR2: SEHNR, FQNEAQ (reference sequence). The CDR3 DNA follows: TGTGCCAGCAGCTTTAATGGGGGGAGGGCGAATGAGCAGTTCTTC. Translated, it gives CASSFNGGRANEQFF. Full variable domain (rest looked up from reference TRBV7-9 and TRBJ2-1): DTGVSQNPRHKITKRGQNVTFRCDPISEHNRLYWYRQTLGQGPEFLTYFQNEAQLEKSRLLSDRFSAERPKGSFSTLEIQRTEQGDSAMYLCASSFNGGRANEQFFGPGTRLTVL.

The J gene is TRBJ2-3, the V gene TRBV5-3; 14 bases fit TRBD2. TRBV5-3 is designated an ORF whose function remains uncertain. The V gene end was trimmed by 0 bases and the J gene end by 4 bases; junction bases not matched to a gene: 1. CDR3 length equals 16 residues. The CDR3 reads CARSLGLAGGADTQYF. CDR3 nucleotide sequence: TGTGCCAGAAGCTTGGGACTAGCGGGGGGGGCAGATACGCAGTATTTT.

The chain is built from TRBV7-3 and TRBJ2-2, with 7 bases aligning to TRBD1. Germline V lookup: CDR1 SGHTA, CDR2 FQGTGA. CDR3 length: 13 residues. Trimming at V came to 5 bases and at J to 6 bases, leaving 3 bases not matched to a gene. Here the CDR3 DNA reads TGTGCCAGCAGCCTCCAGGGGGCCGGGGAGCTGTTTTTT. Its protein product is CASSLQGAGELFF. Filled out from reference TRBV7-3 and TRBJ2-2, the complete variable domain reads GAGVSQTPSNKVTEKGKYVELRCDPISGHTALYWYRQSLGQGPEFLIYFQGTGAADDSGLPNDRFFAVRPEGSVSTLKIQRTERGDSAVYLCASSLQGAGELFFGEGSRLTVL.

The CDR3 sequence is CAIRGRQDGGDEQYF. DNA for the CDR3: TGTGCCATCAGGGGTCGACAGGACGGTGGTGACGAGCAGTACTTC. This chain joins TRBV10-3 and TRBJ2-7; a possible D gene is TRBD1 (6 bases). The CDR3 sequence is 15 residues long. V lost 6 bases and J 5 bases, leaving 20 bases between the germline ends. In germline, CDR1 is ENHRY, CDR2 SYGVKD.

This chain connects TRBV29-1 to TRBJ1-3; TRBD1 is a possible D gene (5 bases). Trimming left V 4 bases short and J 0 bases short, with 16 bases between. This CDR3 region has 16 residues. CDR1 is SQVTM and CDR2 is ANQGSEA in the germline V gene. The CDR3: CSVAGRGVDSGNTIYF. Written as DNA, the CDR3 is TGCAGCGTTGCTGGTCGGGGGGTGGACTCTGGAAACACCATATATTTT.

The chain has TRBV30 and TRBJ1-2; the D is unclear. The length of the CDR3 is 14 residues. Germline V CDR1 and CDR2: GTSNPN, SVGIG (reference sequence). Deletions cut 4 bases from V and 4 bases from J, with 16 bases between. In nucleotides, the CDR3 is TGTGCCTGGAACCGAAAAACAGATTTCTATGGCTACACCTTC. Protein product: CAWNRKTDFYGYTF. Supplemented by reference TRBV30 and TRBJ1-2, the full variable domain reads SQTIHQWPATLVQPVGSPLSLECTVEGTSNPNLYWYRQAAGRGLQLLFYSVGIGQISSEVPQNLSASRPQDRQFILSSKKLLLSDSGFYLCAWNRKTDFYGYTFGSGTRLTVV.